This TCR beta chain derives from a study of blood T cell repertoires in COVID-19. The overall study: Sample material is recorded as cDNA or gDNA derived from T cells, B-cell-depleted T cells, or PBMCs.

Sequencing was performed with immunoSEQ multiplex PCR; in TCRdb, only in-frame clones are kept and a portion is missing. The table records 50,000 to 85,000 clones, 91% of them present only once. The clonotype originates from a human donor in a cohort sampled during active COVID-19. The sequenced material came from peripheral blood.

The CDR3 reads CASSESIGHPYYEQYF. In DNA, the CDR3 is TGCGCCAGCAGTGAGTCAATAGGACACCCATACTACGAGCAGTACTTC. This chain joins TRBV10-1 and TRBJ2-7; D is possibly TRBD1 (5 bases). Between the trimmed V and J ends, which lost 0 bases and 3 bases, there was a span of 15 bases. Germline loops: CDR1 WNHNN, CDR2 SYGVQD (reference sequence). The length of the CDR3 is 16 residues.